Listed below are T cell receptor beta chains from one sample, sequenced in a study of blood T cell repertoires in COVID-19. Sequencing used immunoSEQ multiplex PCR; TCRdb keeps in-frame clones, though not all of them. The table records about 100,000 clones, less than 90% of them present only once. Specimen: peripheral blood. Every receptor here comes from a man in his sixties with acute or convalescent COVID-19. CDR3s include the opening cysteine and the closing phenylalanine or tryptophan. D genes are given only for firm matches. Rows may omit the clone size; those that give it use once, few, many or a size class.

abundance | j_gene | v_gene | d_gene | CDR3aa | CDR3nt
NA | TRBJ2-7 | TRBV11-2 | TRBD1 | CASSLDRGTGLYEQYF | TGTGCCAGCAGCTTAGATCGGGGGACAGGGTTATACGAGCAGTACTTC
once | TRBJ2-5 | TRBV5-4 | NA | CASSTGQIQETQYF | TGTGCCAGCAGCACCGGACAGATTCAAGAGACCCAGTACTTC
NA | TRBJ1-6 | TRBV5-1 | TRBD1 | CASSLATGGYNNSPLHF | TGCGCCAGCAGCTTGGCGACAGGGGGCTATAATAATTCACCCCTCCACTTT
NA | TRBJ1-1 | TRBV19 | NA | CASREPPQGIRATEAFF | TGTGCCAGTAGGGAACCACCCCAGGGGATAAGGGCCACTGAAGCTTTCTTT
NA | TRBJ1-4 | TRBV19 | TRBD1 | CASSRDGQDEKLFF | TGTGCCAGTAGTAGGGACGGACAGGATGAAAAACTGTTTTTT
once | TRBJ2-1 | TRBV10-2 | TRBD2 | CASSLAGSYNEQFF | TGCGCCAGTTCACTAGCGGGGAGTTACAATGAGCAGTTCTTC
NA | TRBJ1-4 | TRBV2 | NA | CASSHHPRSTNEKLFF | TGTGCCAGCAGTCACCATCCGCGGTCAACTAATGAAAAACTGTTTTTT
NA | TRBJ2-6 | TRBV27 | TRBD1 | CASSLRRGSSGANVLTF | TGTGCCAGCAGTTTACGCAGGGGGAGTTCTGGGGCCAACGTCCTGACTTTC
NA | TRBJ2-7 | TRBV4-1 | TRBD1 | CASSQSGTGVTEQYF | TGCGCCAGCAGCCAGTCCGGGACAGGGGTGACCGAGCAGTACTTC
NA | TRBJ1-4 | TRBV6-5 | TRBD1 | CASSLDRVVEKLFF | TGTGCCAGCAGTCTTGACAGGGTCGTTGAAAAACTGTTTTTT
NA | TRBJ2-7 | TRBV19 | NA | CASSIGQRPYEQYF | TGTGCCAGTAGTATAGGACAGAGGCCCTACGAGCAGTACTTC
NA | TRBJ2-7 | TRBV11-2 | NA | CASSPGVGSSYEQYF | TGTGCCAGCAGCCCAGGGGTGGGGAGCTCCTACGAGCAGTACTTC
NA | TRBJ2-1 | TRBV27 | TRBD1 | CASSLRTGAYNEQFF | TGTGCCAGCAGTTTACGGACAGGGGCGTACAATGAGCAGTTCTTC
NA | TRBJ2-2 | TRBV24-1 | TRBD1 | CATSSDRPGELFF | TGTGCCACCAGCTCGGACAGGCCCGGGGAGCTGTTTTTT
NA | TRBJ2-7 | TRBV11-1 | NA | CASSSAVYEQYF | TGTGCCAGCAGCTCGGCGGTATACGAGCAGTACTTC
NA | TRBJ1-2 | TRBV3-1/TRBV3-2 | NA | CASSQAQGTYGYTF | TGTGCCAGCAGCCAAGCTCAGGGGACCTATGGCTACACCTTC
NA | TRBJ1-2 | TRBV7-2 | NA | CASSLARTNYGYTF | TGTGCCAGCAGCTTAGCACGGACAAACTATGGCTACACCTTC
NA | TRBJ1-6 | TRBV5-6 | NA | CASTPWLRAYNSPLHF | TGTGCCAGCACCCCCTGGTTGAGGGCTTATAATTCACCCCTCCACTTT
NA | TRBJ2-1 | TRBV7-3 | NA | CASSLNQGNEQFF | TGTGCCAGCAGCTTAAATCAGGGAAATGAGCAGTTCTTC
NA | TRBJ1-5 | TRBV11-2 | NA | CASSERGGVQPQHF | TGTGCCAGCAGCGAGAGGGGGGGTGTTCAGCCCCAGCATTTT
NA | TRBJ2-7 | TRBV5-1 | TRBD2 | CASSLAPSGRSEQYF | TGCGCCAGCAGCTTGGCTCCTAGCGGGAGATCCGAGCAGTACTTC
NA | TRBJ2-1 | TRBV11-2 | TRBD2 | CASSPKLAMNEQFF | TGTGCCAGCAGCCCAAAACTAGCGATGAATGAGCAGTTCTTC
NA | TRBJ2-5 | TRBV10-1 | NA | CASSEFSSGQETQYF | TGCGCCAGCAGTGAGTTTTCATCGGGCCAAGAGACCCAGTACTTC